Listed here are 28 T cell receptor beta chains from one sample, sequenced in a study of T cells in localized non-small cell lung cancer. TCRdb's table, derived via immunoSEQ multiplex PCR, lists solely in-frame clones and lacks some. Among about 53,000 clones listed, approximately 88% were seen once. The sequencing used peripheral blood mononuclear cells, collected before any cancer treatment. The receptors originated from a man between 40 and 69 years old with stage III lung adenocarcinoma.

This clone has only a few counts. The gene calls are TRBV15 and TRBJ2-1; D is tentatively TRBD1 or TRBD2 (5 bases each). This CDR3 is 15 amino acids long. Trimming removed 4 bases from V and 8 bases from J, with 18 bases in between. Germline-derived CDR1 and CDR2 are LNHNV and YYDKDF (reference sequence). CDR3 bases: TGTGCCACCAGCACGGCCGGGGCCTCGACTGATGAGCAGTTCTTC. It yields the protein CATSTAGASTDEQFF. Full variable domain (missing parts from reference TRBV15 and TRBJ2-1): DAMVIQNPRYQVTQFGKPVTLSCSQTLNHNVMYWYQQKSSQAPKLLFHYYDKDFNNEADTPDNFQSRRPNTSFCFLDIRSPGLGDTAMYLCATSTAGASTDEQFFGPGTRLTVL.

This clone was found once. The J gene is TRBJ1-2, the V gene TRBV10-2; 8 bases fit TRBD1. With V trimmed by 4 bases and J by 4 bases, 5 bases remained unmatched. The CDR3 extends over 14 amino acids. The germline V gene encodes CDR1 WSHSY and CDR2 SAAADI. CDR3 nucleotide sequence: TGCGCCAGCAGTGGGCGGACAGGGTCCTATGGCTACACCTTC. Translated: CASSGRTGSYGYTF.

The chain joins TRBV7-9 to TRBJ2-7, with unresolved D. V was clipped by 6 bases and J by 4 bases, with 10 bases between them. Per the germline V gene, CDR1 is SEHNR and CDR2 is FQNEAQ (reference sequence). The CDR3 spans 12 residues. The CDR3 bases are TGTGCCAGCAGTCCCTCCGGATACGAGCAGTACTTC. Protein sequence: CASSPSGYEQYF.

CDR3 DNA: TGCGCCAGCAGCTTGAGTCGAGCGGGGAGTGTATATGAGCAGTTCTTC. It specifies CASSLSRAGSVYEQFF. The chain joins TRBV5-1 to TRBJ2-1; 7 nucleotides match TRBD2. In germline, CDR1 is SGHRS, CDR2 YFSETQ. The V segment lost 1 base and the J segment 8 bases; nucleotides outside the gene matches: 12. The CDR3 spans 16 residues.

The chain is built from TRBV7-2 and TRBJ1-5; D uncertain. Trimming shortened V by 3 bases and J by 5 bases, and 11 bases separated the two germline ends. Germline assignment: CDR1 SGHTA and CDR2 FQGNSA. The CDR3 extends over 14 amino acids. The DNA for the CDR3 is TGTGCCAGCAGCTTCCGGGTGGGTGATCAGCCCCAGCATTTT. Translating it yields CASSFRVGDQPQHF.

J is TRBJ2-3 and V is TRBV10-3; 8 nucleotides align to TRBD2. Per germline, CDR1 ENHRY and CDR2 SYGVKD. Trimming at V came to 4 bases and at J to 1 base, leaving 4 bases not matched to a gene. The CDR3 runs 15 residues. The CDR3 loop reads CAISASGQGTDTQYF. The CDR3, as DNA: TGTGCCATCAGTGCTAGCGGGCAGGGCACAGATACGCAGTATTTT.

The genes are TRBV18 and TRBJ2-5; D may be TRBD1 or TRBD2 (5 bases each). Germline CDR1 KGHSH, CDR2 LQKENI. Trimming took 3 bases from V and 1 from J, leaving 9 bases between them. The CDR3 runs to 14 residues. Here the CDR3 reads CASSPDGTQETQYF. The CDR3 DNA follows: TGTGCCAGCTCACCTGATGGGACCCAAGAGACCCAGTACTTC.

The gene calls are TRBV27 and TRBJ2-2; 7 nucleotides line up with TRBD1. The CDR3 sequence is 15 residues long. CDR1 is MNHEY and CDR2 is SMNVEV in the germline V gene (reference sequence). V trimming: 2 bases; J trimming: 3 bases; junction bases outside the gene matches: 3. The CDR3 DNA is TGTGCCAGCAGTTTAAGGGGGCGCGACACCGGGGAGCTGTTTTTT. It specifies CASSLRGRDTGELFF.

The genes are TRBV4-1 and TRBJ2-1; 12 bases align to TRBD2. The V and J ends lost 2 bases and 6 bases, in that order; junction bases with no gene match: 8. The CDR3 is 17 amino acids. Germline CDR1 and CDR2: MGHRA and YSYEKL. CDR3 nucleotide sequence: TGCGCCAGCAGCCAACATGAGGGACTAGCGGGTGTCAATGAGCAGTTCTTC. Its translation is CASSQHEGLAGVNEQFF.

CDR3 region: CASSNDISYEQYF. The DNA for the CDR3 is TGTGCCAGCTCAAATGACATTTCCTACGAGCAGTACTTC. This chain connects TRBV18 to TRBJ2-7; unclear D gene. The CDR3 is 13 amino acids. Germline-derived CDR1 and CDR2 are KGHSH and LQKENI. Trimming stripped 5 bases from V and 1 base from J, with 9 bases between.

V gene TRBV19 combines with J gene TRBJ2-7; 7 nucleotides line up with TRBD1. With 4 bases clipped from V and 3 bases from J, the junction kept 6 bases outside the gene matches. The V gene's germline CDR1 is LNHDA and CDR2 SQIVND (reference sequence). CDR3 length equals 14 residues. The CDR3 DNA reads as TGTGCCAGTAGTAAAGGGGGCAGCAACTACGAGCAGTACTTC. This gives the protein CASSKGGSNYEQYF.

The rearrangement links TRBV18 to TRBJ2-7; 8 bases line up with TRBD2. CDR1 is KGHSH, CDR2 LQKENI, per germline. V lost 3 bases to trimming and J lost 6 bases; unmatched junction nucleotides: 7. The CDR3 is 14 residues long. The CDR3, as DNA: TGTGCCAGCTCACCTCGGGGGGGTGACAGCGAGCAGTACTTC. Translating gives CASSPRGGDSEQYF.

The V call is TRBV7-3, the J call TRBJ2-5; possibly TRBD2 for D (5 bases). The CDR3 sequence is 15 residues long. CDR1 and CDR2 (germline): SGHTA, FQGTGA. The V gene lost 2 bases and the J gene lost 5 bases, with 15 bases spanning the gap. The DNA of the CDR3 is TGTGCCAGCAGCTTATTTGGACTGTTGTCGGAGACCCAGTACTTC. This encodes CASSLFGLLSETQYF.

This chain connects TRBV7-2 to TRBJ2-5; D assignment may be TRBD1 or TRBD2 (6 bases each). Germline assignment: CDR1 SGHTA and CDR2 FQGNSA. The V end lost 1 base, the J end lost 7 bases, and 13 bases lay between the germline ends. This CDR3 is 14 amino acids long. The CDR3 reads CASSLVGGPGTQYF. The CDR3 DNA is TGTGCCAGCAGCTTAGTAGGGGGGCCAGGGACCCAGTACTTC.

The chain carries TRBV6-1 and TRBJ1-1; maybe TRBD1 (6 bases). This CDR3 has 13 residues. The V end lost 4 bases, the J end lost 3 bases, and 9 bases lay between the germline ends. CDR1 and CDR2 from the germline V gene are MNHNS and SASEGT. Here the CDR3 DNA reads TGTGCCAGCAGTGTTGAGGGGGACACTGAAGCTTTCTTT. Protein product: CASSVEGDTEAFF.

V is TRBV7-3 and J is TRBJ2-2, with D possibly TRBD1 on 6 matching bases. This CDR3 contains 16 residues. In germline, CDR1 is SGHTA, CDR2 FQGTGA. Trimming took off 5 bases at V and 5 bases at J, with 18 bases between the two ends. CDR3 residues: CASSPRDTLWTGELFF. In DNA, the CDR3 is TGTGCCAGCAGCCCCCGGGACACTTTATGGACCGGGGAGCTGTTTTTT.

The gene calls are TRBV7-9 and TRBJ2-7; the D is unclear. This CDR3 region has 12 residues. Per germline, CDR1 SEHNR and CDR2 FQNEAQ (reference sequence). With 5 bases removed from V and 3 bases from J, the gap between germline ends came to 8 bases. The CDR3 nucleotides are TGTGCCAGCAGCCCACGGAACTACGAGCAGTACTTC. It specifies CASSPRNYEQYF.

This chain joins TRBV18 and TRBJ2-7; D is unresolved. The germline V gene has CDR1 KGHSH and CDR2 LQKENI. This CDR3 has 16 residues. V was pared by 3 bases and J by 0 bases, with 15 bases between. The CDR3 sequence is CASSPQPFVTSYEQYF. The CDR3 coding sequence is TGTGCCAGCTCACCTCAGCCCTTTGTTACCTCCTACGAGCAGTACTTC.

This clone has just one count. The genes are TRBV7-2 and TRBJ2-5; 10 nucleotides agree with TRBD2. The CDR3 spans 16 residues. V lost 0 bases and J lost 5; bases outside the gene matches: 6. Per germline, CDR1 SGHTA and CDR2 FQGNSA. In DNA, the CDR3 is TGTGCCAGCAGCTTAGCAACAGCGGGAGGGGCGGAGACCCAGTACTTC. Its protein product is CASSLATAGGAETQYF.

The chain recombines TRBV5-1 with TRBJ2-5, with 10 bases that match TRBD2. V lost 0 bases and J lost 3; bases outside the gene matches: 8. Germline V gene lookup returns CDR1 SGHRS and CDR2 YFSETQ. This CDR3 contains 17 residues. This chain's CDR3 is CASSLASGGRRKETQYF. CDR3 nucleotides: TGCGCCAGCAGCTTGGCTAGCGGGGGAAGGAGGAAAGAGACCCAGTACTTC.

This clone was recorded once. V and J are TRBV7-9 and TRBJ2-3; D not resolved. CDR3 length equals 12 residues. V dropped 6 bases and J dropped 4 bases, with 8 bases sitting between them. Germline V gene data show CDR1 as SEHNR and CDR2 as FQNEAQ (reference sequence). The CDR3 loop reads CASSSGPDTQYF. CDR3 bases: TGTGCCAGCAGTTCGGGTCCAGATACGCAGTATTTT.

The chain employs TRBV10-3 and TRBJ2-3; 12 bases agree with TRBD2. Looked up from germline, CDR1 is ENHRY and CDR2 is SYGVKD. Trimming removed 6 bases from V and 5 bases from J; junction bases left unmatched: 9. This CDR3 is 16 amino acids long. The CDR3 is CAISRTSGIEGDTQYF. The CDR3, as DNA: TGTGCCATCAGCAGGACTAGCGGGATAGAAGGAGATACGCAGTATTTT.

The gene calls are TRBV5-1 and TRBJ2-2, with 10 bases aligning to TRBD1. The CDR3 has 16 amino acids. Germline-derived CDR1 and CDR2 are SGHRS and YFSETQ. With 4 bases clipped from V and 3 bases from J, the junction kept 6 bases outside the gene matches. This CDR3 reads CASSVRTGGHTGELFF. DNA for the CDR3: TGCGCCAGCAGCGTAAGGACAGGGGGGCACACCGGGGAGCTGTTTTTT.

This chain uses TRBV2 with TRBJ2-1; D unresolved. This CDR3 contains 14 residues. Trimming cost V 3 bases and J 8 bases, with 14 bases left between them. Per the germline V gene, CDR1 is SNHLY and CDR2 is FYNNEI. The CDR3 loop reads CASSEWVSDDEQFF. CDR3 DNA: TGTGCCAGCAGTGAGTGGGTGTCAGACGATGAGCAGTTCTTC.

The chain links TRBV7-9 to TRBJ2-7; D possibly corresponds to TRBD2 (5 bases). CDR1 and CDR2 from the germline V gene are SEHNR and FQNEAQ (reference sequence). With 4 bases removed from V and 7 bases from J, the gap between germline ends came to 23 bases. The length of the CDR3 is 16 residues. DNA for the CDR3: TGTGCCAGCAGCTCAACTCAGCGGTCTGGAACGGGGGAGCAGTACTTC. Protein: CASSSTQRSGTGEQYF.

The rearrangement links TRBV11-2 to TRBJ2-7; a possible D gene is TRBD2 (6 bases). There are 16 residues in the CDR3. Germline V gene lookup returns CDR1 SGHAT and CDR2 FQNNGV. Trimming took 7 bases from V and 3 from J, leaving 22 bases between them. The CDR3 sequence is CASTQETGLANYEQYF. In nucleotides, the CDR3 is TGTGCCAGCACCCAAGAGACGGGACTCGCAAACTACGAGCAGTACTTC.

The chain carries TRBV19 and TRBJ1-1; D is undetermined. Germline values: CDR1 LNHDA, CDR2 SQIVND (reference sequence). This CDR3 has 13 residues. V was cut by 7 bases and J by 2 bases, with 11 bases left in between. The CDR3 protein is CASISLRNTEAFF. CDR3 DNA: TGTGCCAGTATCTCCCTCCGCAACACTGAAGCTTTCTTT.

V gene TRBV18 combines with J gene TRBJ2-2; 8 positions match TRBD2. The germline gives CDR1 KGHSH, CDR2 LQKENI. The ends lost 2 bases at V and 7 bases at J; junction bases unmatched: 9. The CDR3 length is 16 residues. CDR3 nucleotide sequence: TGTGCCAGCTCACCATTCTCGGGAGGGCCCGACGGGGAGCTGTTTTTT. This codes for CASSPFSGGPDGELFF.